One T cell receptor beta chain is described in this entry. Its antigen is currently unknown. Germline CDR1 and CDR2: SGHVS and FQNEAQ. The CDR3 runs 13 residues. The V end lost 5 bases, the J end lost 5 bases, and 12 bases lay between the germline ends. Using immunoSEQ multiplex PCR, the repertoire was profiled, and TCRdb retains in-frame clones only, with some absent. This sample carries about 1,500,000 clones, around 95% of them seen once, and the ten largest clones take approximately 1%. These data come from a study of shared clonotypes between healthy human individuals. Findings of the study overall: Generally, estimated richness proved larger in naive subsets than it did in memory subsets. Sharing across a handful of donors was seen in around 5.1% of naive CD4 clonotypes. Sequencing depth was predicted to influence how clonotypes are shared among donors.

Material for sequencing was naive CD4+ T cells sorted from blood. Subset reported: CD45RA+ positively selected. This TCR came from a man under 40 in good health. This chain connects TRBV7-8 to TRBJ2-5; TRBD1 might be the D (5 bases). In DNA, the CDR3 is TGTGCCAGCAGCCCTGACAGACGGGAGACCCAGTACTTC. It codes for CASSPDRRETQYF.